Detailed here is one T cell receptor (beta chain). This clone appeared once. The specificity of this receptor is unknown. Base-call qualities are not available, and no considerably larger clone is one nucleotide away. The data were taken from a study of blood T cell repertoires in COVID-19 (TCRdb year 2020). For context, the study as a whole: Samples from collaborators originated in the United States, Italy and Spain and spanned both the acute and convalescent phases of COVID-19. The material from the prospective study consisted of cDNA or gDNA derived from T cells, B-cell-depleted T cells, or PBMCs. Subjects who had been exposed to COVID-19, were actively infected with it, or had recovered from it provided the deeply sampled blood TCRbeta repertoires that made up the dataset. A freely available public database, intended as a resource for researchers studying the immune response to SARS-CoV-2, is where the repertoires were released. Samples came from the ongoing ImmuneRACE study (first 160 participants) plus 1,254 subjects from 6 global collaborators. Nearly every sample came with metadata listing a de-identified subject ID, COVID-19 status, age in years and sex. Where available, HLA class I and class II types were obtained from metadata supplied by the sample provider rather than from assay-based typing. Broader findings and caveats from the paper: The quantity of clinical and demographic metadata differed by source and by participant and was supplied without curation.

V is clipped by 1 base and J by 5 bases, and the sequence between their germline boundaries is 14 bases long. Counted from cysteine to phenylalanine, this CDR3 has 15 amino acids. Only the CDR3 DNA stays, 45 bases, in frame from base 1. From a lookup of the germline V gene (reference sequence), CDR1 and CDR2 are SEHNR and FQNEAQ. TCRbeta CDR3 regions were amplified from genomic DNA by means of the immunoSEQ Assay, a bias-controlled multiplex PCR. The original methods were these. The number of nucleated cells in each sample was estimated from the amplification of reference gene primers within the assay. To quantify the absolute abundance of each unique TCRbeta CDR3 rearrangement, sequence reads were collapsed and filtered. For each sample, productive Simpson clonality was calculated as the square root of Simpson's diversity index across productive rearrangements. TCRdb mirrors the immuneACCESS table, restricted to in-frame sequences. Some clones are absent from its copies; in checked studies, under half trace to an unresolved V gene, and the reason for the others is unknown. The V and J calls and clone size were taken over from that table, and D and trimming were inferred from the DNA. Present in this sample are about 220,000 clones, around 83% of which were seen just once. The top ten constitute approximately 8.4% of the sample.

One collaborating source in Seattle enrolled patients during active infection and followed them longitudinally through the course of disease. Each collaborating institution followed its own protocols to collect whole blood in K2EDTA tubes. For TCRbeta analysis, collaborator samples were shipped as frozen whole blood, as isolated PBMCs, or as DNA extracted from either sample type. The chain is made from TRBV7-9 and TRBJ2-5; the D gene is possibly TRBD2, with 6 bases matching. Specimen: peripheral blood. This receptor was identified in a woman of 80 years or more with COVID-19, enrolled during active disease. The sequenced DNA: TGTGCCAGCAGCTTAGGATACCTTCGGGAGGAGACCCAGTACTTC. Translated, this gives CASSLGYLREETQYF. Joined to the reference TRBV7-9 and TRBJ2-5 proteins, this CDR3 gives the full variable domain: DTGVSQNPRHKITKRGQNVTFRCDPISEHNRLYWYRQTLGQGPEFLTYFQNEAQLEKSRLLSDRFSAERPKGSFSTLEIQRTEQGDSAMYLCASSLGYLREETQYFGPGTRLLVL.